Presented here are 26 T cell receptor beta chains from one specimen sequenced in a study of blood T cell repertoires in COVID-19 (TCRdb year 2020). The library came from the immunoSEQ multiplex PCR assay. In TCRdb, the immuneACCESS table is reduced to in-frame sequences with V and J assigned. These tables do not hold every clone; where another copy was compared, an unresolved V gene accounts for under half, and the others remain unexplained. In this sample the table shows roughly 150,000 clones, about 85% of which occur a single time. Of the sample, 2.4% is held by the ten largest clones. Sequencing input: peripheral blood. These receptors came from a woman in her 70s with acute or convalescent COVID-19.

The chain is built from TRBV28 and TRBJ1-1; 7 positions agree with TRBD1. V gave up 7 bases and J gave up 0 bases; unmatched junction bases: 8. The CDR3 loop spans 15 amino acids. Germline V gene sequence: CDR1 MDHEN, CDR2 SYDVKM. In DNA form, the CDR3 reads TGTGCCAGCACCTCCACCGGGACAGTGAACACTGAAGCTTTCTTT. Residues: CASTSTGTVNTEAFF.

This clone appeared a single time. V gene TRBV5-1 combines with J gene TRBJ1-1, with a tentative D call TRBD1 (5 bases). Trimming removed 4 bases at V and 1 base at J, with 14 bases between. This CDR3 has 15 residues. The germline CDR1 and CDR2 sequences are SGHRS and YFSETQ. Here the CDR3 reads CASSPTYGQNTEAFF. The CDR3 coding sequence is TGCGCCAGCAGCCCTACCTACGGACAGAACACTGAAGCTTTCTTT.

The chain recombines TRBV6-1 with TRBJ1-6; TRBD1 is a possible D gene (5 bases). Germline assignment: CDR1 MNHNS and CDR2 SASEGT. The CDR3 sequence is 16 residues long. With 2 bases removed from V and 9 bases from J, the gap between germline ends came to 17 bases. For the CDR3, the DNA is TGTGCCAGCAGTGAATTGGGAGGGACGCAAGGTTCACCCCTCCACTTT. Its translation: CASSELGGTQGSPLHF.

J is TRBJ1-2 and V is TRBV3-1 (or the pseudogene TRBV3-2), with a weak D call TRBD1 (5 bases). Per germline, CDR1 LGHDT and CDR2 YNNKEL (reference sequence). The V gene lost 3 bases and the J gene lost 2 bases, with 10 bases spanning the gap. The CDR3 covers 14 residues. The CDR3 bases are TGTGCCAGCAGCCAGGGGGGGAGCAACTATGGCTACACCTTC. This gives the protein CASSQGGSNYGYTF.

The chain carries TRBV7-9 and TRBJ2-1; 7 bases match TRBD1. The CDR3 covers 15 residues. Per germline, CDR1 SEHNR and CDR2 FQNEAQ (reference sequence). V trimming: 1 base; J trimming: 7 bases; junction bases outside the gene matches: 7. CDR3 amino acids: CASSLVGGAWNEQFF. CDR3 bases: TGTGCCAGCAGCTTAGTAGGGGGCGCATGGAATGAGCAGTTCTTC.

The V and J genes are TRBV10-3 and TRBJ1-2; D not resolved. Germline V gives CDR1 ENHRY, CDR2 SYGVKD. CDR3 length equals 13 residues. Between the trimmed V and J ends, which lost 2 bases and 3 bases, there was a span of 7 bases. The CDR3 coding sequence is TGTGCCATCAGTGAGGCGGAGGACTATGGCTACACCTTC. Its translation is CAISEAEDYGYTF.

This chain connects TRBV7-8 to TRBJ1-2; D remains unclear. The V gene lost 1 base and the J gene lost 6 bases, with 15 bases spanning the gap. The CDR3 is 15 amino acids. Germline V gene data show CDR1 as SGHVS and CDR2 as FQNEAQ. CDR3 amino acids: CASSLVSGNFHGYTF. DNA of the CDR3: TGTGCCAGCAGCTTAGTATCCGGGAACTTTCATGGCTACACCTTC.

This clone came up once. The rearrangement links TRBV28 to TRBJ2-7, with 12 bases fitting TRBD1. V was clipped by 2 bases and J by 9 bases; unmatched bases: 2. The CDR3 runs 13 residues. Germline V gene sequence: CDR1 MDHEN, CDR2 SYDVKM. The CDR3 here is CASSLGTGGAQYV. CDR3 nucleotides: TGTGCCAGCAGTTTAGGGACAGGGGGCGCGCAGTACGTC.

A few counts support this clone. The chain couples TRBV2 to TRBJ2-7; tentative D call: TRBD2 (6 bases). Germline CDR1 reads SNHLY; CDR2 reads FYNNEI. V was cut by 4 bases and J by 4 bases, with 23 bases left in between. The CDR3 runs to 17 residues. As DNA, the CDR3 is TGTGCCAGCAGTGGGGTCCGAACAAGGGAGGTCCTTTACGAGCAGTACGTC. Protein product: CASSGVRTREVLYEQYV.

V gene TRBV29-1 combines with J gene TRBJ1-1; TRBD1 might be the D (6 bases). The CDR3 loop spans 13 amino acids. Germline loops: CDR1 SQVTM, CDR2 ANQGSEA. V lost 6 bases and J 1 base, leaving 12 bases between the germline ends. The CDR3 loop is CSVTTGTNTEAFF. CDR3 bases: TGCAGCGTCACAACAGGGACGAACACTGAAGCTTTCTTT.

V and J are TRBV24-1 and TRBJ1-2, with D hard to call. CDR3 length: 14 amino acids. Germline loops: CDR1 KGHDR, CDR2 SFDVKD. V was cut by 3 bases and J by 8 bases, with 15 bases left in between. The CDR3, as DNA: TGTGCCACCAGTGATCAGACTGCAACCTACGGCTACACCTTC. Translation gives CATSDQTATYGYTF.

Of note for this clone: One junction end does not reproduce the germline sequence, and a read error may be involved. V usage is TRBV12-3 or TRBV12-4 and J usage is TRBJ2-7; 7 nucleotides agree with TRBD1. The CDR3 has 11 amino acids. CDR3 DNA: TGTGCCAGCAGTTTTCTTGACAGGGTGGACTTC. This translates into CASSFLDRVDF.

The chain joins TRBV28 to TRBJ1-3; TRBD1 agrees at 9 bases. In germline, CDR1 is MDHEN, CDR2 SYDVKM. This CDR3 has 16 amino acids. V lost 4 bases to trimming and J lost 6 bases; unmatched junction nucleotides: 10. CDR3 sequence (DNA): TGTGCCAGCAGTTCTCCCTTGGACAGGGGTGAAAACACCATATATTTT. This sequence encodes CASSSPLDRGENTIYF.

The V call is TRBV6-6, the J call TRBJ2-5, with a possible D match to TRBD2 (6 bases). The CDR3 extends over 16 amino acids. Germline V lookup: CDR1 MNHNY, CDR2 SVGAGI (reference sequence). V shed 6 bases and J shed 2 bases, with 19 bases lying between them. The CDR3 loop is CASRPRPGLKQETQYF. DNA of the CDR3: TGTGCCAGCAGGCCAAGGCCGGGACTGAAGCAAGAGACCCAGTACTTC.

This clone appeared a few times. The rearrangement uses TRBV6-5 and TRBJ2-1; maybe TRBD1 (6 bases). The CDR3 has 14 amino acids. Trimming left V 6 bases short and J 2 bases short, with 11 bases between. CDR1 and CDR2 from the germline V gene are MNHEY and SVGAGI. CDR3 sequence (DNA): TGTGCCAGCAGGCCGACAGGTACCTACAATGAGCAGTTCTTC. Translation: CASRPTGTYNEQFF.

The chain uses TRBV24-1 and TRBJ2-2; 9 positions match TRBD1. Unmatched junction bases numbered 3, after V lost 7 bases and J lost 4 bases. Germline V gene lookup returns CDR1 KGHDR and CDR2 SFDVKD. The CDR3 consists of 14 residues. The CDR3 sequence is CATRGQGSTGELFF. In nucleotides, the CDR3 is TGTGCCACCAGGGGACAGGGATCCACCGGGGAGCTGTTTTTT.

J is TRBJ2-5 and V is TRBV5-1, with 14 positions matching TRBD2. The CDR3 spans 17 residues. Per the germline V gene, CDR1 is SGHRS and CDR2 is YFSETQ. Trimming at V came to 3 bases and at J to 4 bases, leaving 8 bases not matched to a gene. The CDR3 here is CASSWSTSGGAGETQYF. CDR3 nucleotide sequence: TGCGCCAGCAGCTGGTCGACTAGCGGGGGGGCGGGAGAGACCCAGTACTTC.

The chain links TRBV2 to TRBJ2-4, with unresolved D. The ends were cut back, 6 bases at V and 7 bases at J, with 13 bases in the middle. The CDR3 runs to 13 residues. Germline V gene sequence: CDR1 SNHLY, CDR2 FYNNEI. CDR3 sequence: CASSEITVNIQYF. CDR3 bases: TGTGCCAGCAGCGAGATTACAGTTAACATTCAGTACTTC. The full variable domain, its missing parts supplied by reference TRBV2 and TRBJ2-4, is EPEVTQTPSHQVTQMGQEVILRCVPISNHLYFYWYRQILGQKVEFLVSFYNNEISEKSEIFDDQFSVERPDGSNFTLKIRSTKLEDSAMYFCASSEITVNIQYFGAGTRLSVL.

This rearrangement joins TRBV5-1 to TRBJ1-4; 9 bases align to TRBD1. This CDR3 is 15 amino acids long. Per the germline V gene, CDR1 is SGHRS and CDR2 is YFSETQ. Trimming removed 0 bases from V and 10 bases from J; junction bases left unmatched: 7. CDR3 amino acids: CASSLGVETGGKLFF. The CDR3 nucleotides read TGCGCCAGCAGCTTGGGAGTGGAGACAGGGGGAAAACTGTTTTTT.

V is TRBV3-1 (or the pseudogene TRBV3-2) and J is TRBJ1-1, with 9 bases identical to TRBD1. Looked up from germline, CDR1 is LGHDT and CDR2 is YNNKEL (reference sequence). The junction had 11 bases not matched to a gene; V was cut back by 4 bases and J by 2 bases. CDR3 length: 17 residues. CDR3 DNA: TGTGCCAGCAGCCCTCTCGTCGGGACAGGGAGTAACACTGAAGCTTTCTTT. This codes for CASSPLVGTGSNTEAFF.

The chain carries TRBV7-2 and TRBJ1-2; a possible D gene is TRBD1 (5 bases). The CDR3 runs 16 residues. V shed 0 bases and J shed 8 bases, with 19 bases lying between them. CDR1 is SGHTA, CDR2 FQGNSA, per germline. The CDR3 is CASSLALAGTGGGYTF. Here the CDR3 DNA reads TGTGCCAGCAGCTTAGCGCTTGCGGGGACGGGCGGCGGCTACACCTTC.

The chain carries TRBV5-4 and TRBJ2-3; the D gene is possibly TRBD2 (7 bases). Germline CDR1 is SGHNT and CDR2 is YYREEE (reference sequence). V lost 0 bases to trimming and J lost 1 base, with 15 bases between them. The CDR3 extends over 17 amino acids. The CDR3 coding sequence is TGTGCCAGCAGCTTGGAATCGCGGGGGCCCCGCACAGATACGCAGTATTTT. Amino acid sequence: CASSLESRGPRTDTQYF.

The CDR3 DNA sequence: TGTGCCAGTAGTATAGCCTCCAGGGCGAACACCGGGGAGCTGTTTTTT. Its translation: CASSIASRANTGELFF. The chain links TRBV19 to TRBJ2-2; D is possibly TRBD1 (5 bases). V was cut by 1 base and J by 0 bases, with 9 bases left in between. Germline CDR1 reads LNHDA; CDR2 reads SQIVND (reference sequence). CDR3 length equals 16 residues.

This chain joins TRBV7-2 and TRBJ2-3; possible D gene TRBD1, 6 bases. V shed 2 bases and J shed 1 base, with 16 bases lying between them. The CDR3 has 17 residues. CDR1 is SGHTA, CDR2 FQGNSA, per germline. The CDR3 nucleotides read TGTGCCAGCAGCTTACTTAGGACAGCCCAACGCACAGATACGCAGTATTTT. This sequence encodes CASSLLRTAQRTDTQYF.

The V and J genes are TRBV27 and TRBJ2-1; 9 bases agree with TRBD2. V was pared by 5 bases and J by 3 bases, with 11 bases of the junction left unmatched. The germline V gene encodes CDR1 MNHEY and CDR2 SMNVEV (reference sequence). The CDR3 spans 17 residues. CDR3 nucleotide sequence: TGTGCCAGCAGTCCCTCCGGGCGGGGGGGCGGCTACAATGAGCAGTTCTTC. This gives the protein CASSPSGRGGGYNEQFF.

This clone was counted a single time. J is TRBJ2-1 and V is TRBV6-6, with 7 bases identical to TRBD2. This CDR3 region has 13 residues. Germline V gene data show CDR1 as MNHNY and CDR2 as SVGAGI (reference sequence). The trim removed 6 bases at V and 8 bases at J, leaving 7 bases unmatched. The CDR3: CASSRQRGDEQFF. DNA of the CDR3: TGTGCCAGCAGCCGCCAGCGGGGTGATGAGCAGTTCTTC.